These 19 T cell receptor beta chains were all obtained from the same sample, sequenced in a study of blood T cell repertoires in COVID-19. Measured with immunoSEQ multiplex PCR; TCRdb has only the in-frame clones, and not every one. The sample contains around 110,000 clones, over 80% of which appear only once. The specimen was peripheral blood. The source of these receptors is a woman aged 70-85 years with acute or convalescent COVID-19.

This clone was observed a few times. This chain joins TRBV27 and TRBJ1-6; D perhaps matches TRBD1 (6 bases). The CDR3 is 16 amino acids. V was clipped by 5 bases and J by 7 bases, with 18 bases between them. From germline, CDR1 is MNHEY and CDR2 SMNVEV (reference sequence). The CDR3 loop reads CASSRSTGTPNSPLHF. CDR3 nucleotides: TGTGCCAGCAGTCGATCCACCGGGACACCCAATTCACCCCTCCACTTT.

The chain combines TRBV3-1 (or the pseudogene TRBV3-2) with TRBJ2-3; 8 bases fit TRBD1. Germline V gives CDR1 LGHDT, CDR2 YNNKEL (reference sequence). The ends lost 3 bases at V and 4 bases at J; junction bases unmatched: 3. The CDR3 totals 14 residues. CDR3 loop: CASSHRTGSDTQYF. CDR3 nucleotides: TGTGCCAGCAGCCACCGGACAGGGTCAGATACGCAGTATTTT.

This clone came up once. The gene calls are TRBV3-1 (or the pseudogene TRBV3-2) and TRBJ1-1, with D possibly TRBD1 on 5 matching bases. This CDR3 is built from 15 residues. Deletions cut 0 bases from V and 4 bases from J, with 12 bases between. Germline CDR1 and CDR2: LGHDT and YNNKEL (reference sequence). DNA of the CDR3: TGTGCCAGCAGCCAAGATGTGGGGCCGGGCACTGAAGCTTTCTTT. Translating gives CASSQDVGPGTEAFF.

V usage is TRBV7-2 and J usage is TRBJ1-1; 9 positions match TRBD1. Trimming at V came to 5 bases and at J to 4 bases, leaving 11 bases not matched to a gene. Germline lookup yields CDR1 SGHTA and CDR2 FQGNSA. CDR3 length: 16 amino acids. CDR3 nucleotide sequence: TGTGCCAGCAGCCACAGTTACAGGGGGCCGGGCACTGAAGCTTTCTTT. Its translation is CASSHSYRGPGTEAFF.

The CDR3 nucleotides read TGTGCCAGCTCACCGAGGGTGGAGAACACCGGGGAGCTGTTTTTT. This translates into CASSPRVENTGELFF. This chain links TRBV18 with TRBJ2-2; D perhaps matches TRBD2 (5 bases). Germline CDR1 is KGHSH and CDR2 is LQKENI. This CDR3 spans 15 amino acids. With 3 bases removed from V and 1 base from J, the gap between germline ends came to 9 bases. The entire variable domain, with the rest obtained from reference TRBV18 and TRBJ2-2, is as follows: NAGVMQNPRHLVRRRGQEARLRCSPMKGHSHVYWYRQLPEEGLKFMVYLQKENIIDESGMPKERFSAEFPKEGPSILRIQQVVRGDSAAYFCASSPRVENTGELFFGEGSRLTVL.

This clone has only a few counts. The rearrangement links TRBV9 to TRBJ2-5; D remains unclear. Per the germline V gene, CDR1 is SGDLS and CDR2 is YYNGEE. V lost 2 bases, J lost 2 bases, and 7 bases lay in between. CDR3 size: 13 residues. The CDR3: CASSVSDQETQYF. CDR3 DNA: TGTGCCAGCAGCGTCAGCGATCAAGAGACCCAGTACTTC.

This rearrangement joins TRBV4-1 to TRBJ2-1; no reliable D call. The CDR3 length is 13 residues. Trimming removed 4 bases from V and 7 bases from J, with 11 bases in between. The germline V gene has CDR1 MGHRA and CDR2 YSYEKL. CDR3 sequence reads: CASSPFPRNEQFF. The CDR3 DNA sequence: TGCGCCAGCAGCCCGTTTCCCCGGAATGAGCAGTTCTTC.

This clone was seen once. This rearrangement joins TRBV27 to TRBJ2-7; 9 bases match TRBD2. Germline CDR1 is MNHEY and CDR2 is SMNVEV (reference sequence). The CDR3 spans 14 residues. J was trimmed by 4 bases and V by 3 bases; bases with no gene match: 4. The CDR3 bases are TGTGCCAGCAGTTTGGCGGGGGGGCGATACGAGCAGTACTTC. Residues: CASSLAGGRYEQYF.

This clone was seen a few times. V is TRBV28 and J is TRBJ2-7; TRBD2 aligns across 10 bases. The CDR3 consists of 15 residues. The J segment lost 0 bases and the V segment lost 6 bases, leaving 5 bases of the junction unmatched. Germline CDR1 reads MDHEN; CDR2 reads SYDVKM. This chain's CDR3 is CASSRASGSSYEQYF. CDR3 DNA sequence: TGTGCCAGCAGCAGGGCTAGCGGGAGCTCCTACGAGCAGTACTTC.

The V gene is TRBV4-1, the J gene TRBJ1-2; D may be TRBD1 (6 bases). Germline loops: CDR1 MGHRA, CDR2 YSYEKL. This CDR3 has 14 amino acids. V lost 2 bases, J lost 2 bases, and 9 bases lay in between. CDR3 residues: CASSQPTGNYGYTF. In DNA, the CDR3 is TGCGCCAGCAGCCAACCTACAGGGAACTATGGCTACACCTTC.

The table lists this clone with a count of one. The DNA for the CDR3 is TGTGCCAGCAGTTTAAGGGACAGGGGCCGCCGAGGGGGGTCACCCCTCCACTTT. Translation gives CASSLRDRGRRGGSPLHF. The chain is built from TRBV28 and TRBJ1-6; TRBD1 agrees at 10 bases. V dropped 2 bases and J dropped 10; count of bases not matched to a gene: 14. This CDR3 has 18 amino acids. From germline, CDR1 is MDHEN and CDR2 SYDVKM. The entire variable domain, with the rest obtained from reference TRBV28 and TRBJ1-6, is as follows: DVKVTQSSRYLVKRTGEKVFLECVQDMDHENMFWYRQDPGLGLRLIYFSYDVKMKEKGDIPEGYSVSREKKERFSLILESASTNQTSMYLCASSLRDRGRRGGSPLHFGNGTRLTVT.

V usage is TRBV10-2 and J usage is TRBJ1-5; no clear D gene. Germline V gene sequence: CDR1 WSHSY, CDR2 SAAADI. V shed 2 bases and J shed 7 bases, with 9 bases lying between them. The CDR3 spans 13 residues. Here the CDR3 DNA reads TGCGCCAGCAGTGAGACACATTACCAGCCCCAGCATTTT. This sequence encodes CASSETHYQPQHF.

The chain is built from TRBV19 and TRBJ1-2; possibly TRBD1 for D (5 bases). The CDR3 consists of 14 residues. Germline-derived CDR1 and CDR2 are LNHDA and SQIVND (reference sequence). The V and J ends lost 9 bases and 4 bases respectively, with 18 bases between them. CDR3 nucleotide sequence: TGTGCCAGCCTACAGACAGCCGGTGGCTATGGCTACACCTTC. Translated, it gives CASLQTAGGYGYTF.

This sequence joins TRBV2 and TRBJ1-3; 7 positions agree with TRBD1. From germline, CDR1 is SNHLY and CDR2 FYNNEI. The junction had 4 bases not matched to a gene; V was cut back by 8 bases and J by 0 bases. This CDR3 has 14 amino acids. The CDR3 DNA sequence: TGTGCCAGCGGACAGGCTCGCTCTGGAAACACCATATATTTT. Translating gives CASGQARSGNTIYF. Drawing the rest from reference TRBV2 and TRBJ1-3, the complete variable domain is EPEVTQTPSHQVTQMGQEVILRCVPISNHLYFYWYRQILGQKVEFLVSFYNNEISEKSEIFDDQFSVERPDGSNFTLKIRSTKLEDSAMYFCASGQARSGNTIYFGEGSWLTVV.

The chain combines TRBV28 with TRBJ2-7; the D gene is possibly TRBD2 (6 bases). The germline CDR1 and CDR2 sequences are MDHEN and SYDVKM. The CDR3 is 14 amino acids. Deletions cut 2 bases from V and 5 bases from J, with 13 bases between. The CDR3 nucleotides read TGTGCCAGCAGTTTAGCCAGGGAGGTCAACGAGCAGTACTTC. Its translation: CASSLAREVNEQYF.

The DNA for the CDR3 is TGTGCCAGCAGCTTGGTAAAGGGCGGGGAGACCCAGTACTTC. Translated: CASSLVKGGETQYF. The V gene is TRBV5-4, the J gene TRBJ2-5; the D gene is possibly TRBD2 (5 bases). In germline, CDR1 is SGHNT, CDR2 YYREEE (reference sequence). V was pared by 0 bases and J by 5 bases, with 11 bases between. The CDR3 has 14 residues.

V gene TRBV5-4 combines with J gene TRBJ2-2; the D gene is possibly TRBD2 (5 bases). V lost 3 bases and J lost 6, with 9 bases in between. Germline lookup yields CDR1 SGHNT and CDR2 YYREEE (reference sequence). This CDR3 has 13 amino acids. This CDR3 is CASSSPRAGELFF. In nucleotides, the CDR3 is TGTGCCAGCAGCTCCCCGAGGGCCGGGGAGCTGTTTTTT.

The rearrangement links TRBV5-4 to TRBJ1-3, with a possible D match to TRBD1 (5 bases). CDR3 length: 15 amino acids. Trimming shortened V by 0 bases and J by 4 bases, and 11 bases separated the two germline ends. CDR1 SGHNT and CDR2 YYREEE come from the germline V gene (reference sequence). CDR3 in amino acids: CASSLAGGYGNTIYF. CDR3 coding DNA: TGTGCCAGCAGCTTGGCCGGGGGATACGGAAACACCATATATTTT.

V gene TRBV2 combines with J gene TRBJ2-7, with TRBD2 matching over 9 bases. The junction had 10 bases not matched to a gene; V was cut back by 11 bases and J by 2 bases. CDR3 size: 14 residues. Germline V gene sequence: CDR1 SNHLY, CDR2 FYNNEI. CDR3 DNA: TGTGCCGGTCAAGGGGGCGGGAGGGCCTACGAGCAGTACTTC. Protein: CAGQGGGRAYEQYF.